Reported below is one T cell receptor beta chain. This clonotype came up many times. It has no known antigen specificity. Base quality data are lacking; no much larger clone is found one base away. Between the V and J ends, shortened by 4 bases and 3 bases respectively, the junction contains 13 bases. Reading from cysteine to phenylalanine, the CDR3 counts 14 amino acids. Just the 42-base CDR3 DNA is kept, in frame starting at base 1. CDR1 and CDR2, looked up from the germline V gene (reference sequence), are DFQATT and SNEGSKA. This specimen belongs to a study of patients and donors after allogeneic stem cell transplantation (dated by TCRdb to about 2020). Library method: RT-PCR. The sample was run on a NextSeq 550. TCRdb's own reprocessing of the public reads used fastp at Q25 and MiXCR and kept productive beta chains. Duplicate CDR3 protein sequences are folded into a single record with the most common DNA and genes. Across this sample there are about 230,000 distinct CDR3 sequences, with approximately 14% seen only once. Together, the top ten hold 11% of the sample.

What was sequenced was blood, either unsorted or a sorted T cell fraction (not recorded which). The TCR sequence derives from a human donor who was either an allogeneic HSCT recipient or a stem cell or donor lymphocyte infusion donor (not recorded which). It is not recorded whose cells these are; they may come from a transplant donor. The chain joins TRBV20-1 to TRBJ1-5, with TRBD1 as a weak D call on 6 bases. The DNA reads as follows: TGCAGTGCTACATTAACAGGGAACAATCAGCCCCAGCATTTT. Its amino acids are CSATLTGNNQPQHF.